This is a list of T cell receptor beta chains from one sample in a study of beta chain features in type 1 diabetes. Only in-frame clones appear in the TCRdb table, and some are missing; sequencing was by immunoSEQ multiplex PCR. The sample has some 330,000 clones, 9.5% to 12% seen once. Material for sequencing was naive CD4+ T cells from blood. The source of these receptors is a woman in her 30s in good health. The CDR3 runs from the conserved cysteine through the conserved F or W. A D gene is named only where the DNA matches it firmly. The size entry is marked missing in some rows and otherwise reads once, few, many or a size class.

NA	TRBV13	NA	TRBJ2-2	TGTGCCAGCAGCTTCCGGGTCGGAGGGACCGGGGAGCTGTTTTTT	CASSFRVGGTGELFF
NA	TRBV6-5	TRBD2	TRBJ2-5	TGTGCCAGCAGTTACTTTGGGACTAGCGGGAAAGAGACCCAGTACTTC	CASSYFGTSGKETQYF
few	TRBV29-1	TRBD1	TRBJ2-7	TGCAGCGTTCAGGGGGACAGGGGACCCAGGCCATCCTACGAGCAGTACTTC	CSVQGDRGPRPSYEQYF
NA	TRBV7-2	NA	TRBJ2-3	TGTGCCAGCAGCTCCTCCGGGACACGCAACACAGATACGCAGTATTTT	CASSSSGTRNTDTQYF
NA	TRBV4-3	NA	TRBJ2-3	TGCGCCAGCGGCGCGCAGGGCACAGATACGCAGTATTTT	CASGAQGTDTQYF
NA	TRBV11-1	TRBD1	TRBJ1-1	TGTGCCAGCAGCCCCTCAGGGGGCCTCAACACTGAAGCTTTCTTT	CASSPSGGLNTEAFF
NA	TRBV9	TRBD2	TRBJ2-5	TGTGCCAGCAGCCTTGGACTAGCGGGAGAAGAGACCCAGTACTTC	CASSLGLAGEETQYF
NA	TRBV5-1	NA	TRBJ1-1	TGCGCCAGCAGCTTCGGGGGTGACACTGAAGCTTTCTTT	CASSFGGDTEAFF
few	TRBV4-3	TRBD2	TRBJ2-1	TGCGCCAGCAGCCAAGATCTTCTGCCCCCTCGGGGGGCCTACAATGAGCAGTTCTTC	CASSQDLLPPRGAYNEQFF
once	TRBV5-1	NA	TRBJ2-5	TGCGCCAGCAGCTCGGGACAAAACCAAGAGACCCAGTACTTC	CASSSGQNQETQYF
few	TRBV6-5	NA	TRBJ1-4	TGTGCCAGCCGAGGGGGGGCCGCGAGGGAACTGTTTTTT	CASRGGAARELFF
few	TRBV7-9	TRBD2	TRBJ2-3	TGTGCCAGCAGCCCCGGGACTAGCACCTTCACAGATACGCAGTATTTT	CASSPGTSTFTDTQYF
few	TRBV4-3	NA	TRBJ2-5	TGCGCCAGCAGCCAAGATTTGTGGTGGGGGACTGAGACACAAGAGACCCAGTACTTC	CASSQDLWWGTETQETQYF
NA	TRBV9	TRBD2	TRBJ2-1	TGTGCCAGCAGCGTAGTTGGACTAGCGGGAGTGGGGAATGAGCAGTTCTTC	CASSVVGLAGVGNEQFF
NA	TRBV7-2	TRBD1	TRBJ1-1	TGTGCCAGCAGCTTAGTGGGGACAGCGAACACTGAAGCTTTCTTT	CASSLVGTANTEAFF
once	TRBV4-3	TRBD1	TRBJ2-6	TGCGCCAGCAGCCAAGATACAGACAGGGCTGGGGCCAACGTCCTGACTTTC	CASSQDTDRAGANVLTF
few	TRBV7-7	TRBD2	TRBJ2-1	TGTGCTAGCAGCCCCTCGTGGGGGGGATACAATGAGCAGTTCTTC	CASSPSWGGYNEQFF
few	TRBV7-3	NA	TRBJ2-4	TGTGCCAGCAGCTCCTTGAGGCAATTCGGCATTCAGTACTTC	CASSSLRQFGIQYF
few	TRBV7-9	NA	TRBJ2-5	TGTGCCAGCAGCTTAGCGGGGGCGGGCGTCCAAGAGACCCAGTACTTC	CASSLAGAGVQETQYF
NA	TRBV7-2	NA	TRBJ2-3	TGTGCCAGCAGCAAGGGACAACCGGATACGCAGTATTTT	CASSKGQPDTQYF
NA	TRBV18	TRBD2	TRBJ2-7	TGTGCCAGCTCACCACCGGGGCTAGCGGGAATCGAGCAGTACTTC	CASSPPGLAGIEQYF
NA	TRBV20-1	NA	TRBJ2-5	TGCAGTGCTTACGCGGCTGAGACCCAGTACTTC	CSAYAAETQYF
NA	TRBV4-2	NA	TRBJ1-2	TGTGCCAGCAGCCAAACGACATCGTTACATGGCTACACCTTC	CASSQTTSLHGYTF
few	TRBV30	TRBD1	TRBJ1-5	TGTGCCTGGAGTGTAAACAGGGGTCCCCAGCATTTT	CAWSVNRGPQHF
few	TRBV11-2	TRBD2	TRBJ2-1	TGTGCCAGCAGCTTAGTAGGCCCGACTAGCGGGAGGAGGGGGAATGAGCAGTTCTTC	CASSLVGPTSGRRGNEQFF
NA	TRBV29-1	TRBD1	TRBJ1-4	TGCAGCGTCCTAGGGGGCGAAAAACTGTTTTTT	CSVLGGEKLFF
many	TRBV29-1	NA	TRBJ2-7	TGCAGCGTTGTTGGCCAATCCTACGAGCAGTACTTC	CSVVGQSYEQYF
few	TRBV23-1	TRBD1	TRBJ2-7	TGCGCCAGCAGTCCAACGGACAGGGCAACCGACGAGCAGTACTTC	CASSPTDRATDEQYF
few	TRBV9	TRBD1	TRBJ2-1	TGTGCCAGGCAGAAGGACAGGGGGCCAAATGAGCAGTTCTTC	CARQKDRGPNEQFF
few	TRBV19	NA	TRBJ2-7	TGTGCCAGTAGTATAGGCGGCAGGGGCTCCTACGAGCAGTACTTC	CASSIGGRGSYEQYF
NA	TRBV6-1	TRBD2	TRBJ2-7	TGTGCCAGCACCGAAAGGGAGGGGCCTGCCTACGAGCAGTACTTC	CASTEREGPAYEQYF
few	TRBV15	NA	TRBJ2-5	TGTGCCACCAGCAGAGCAGGTTTACAAGAGACCCAGTACTTC	CATSRAGLQETQYF
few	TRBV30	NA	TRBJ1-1	TGTGCCTGGAGTAGAGACAGGATGAACACTGAAGCTTTCTTT	CAWSRDRMNTEAFF
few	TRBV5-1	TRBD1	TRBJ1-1	TGCGCCAGCAGCCGAGACGGGACAGGGAGCACTGAAGCTTTCTTT	CASSRDGTGSTEAFF
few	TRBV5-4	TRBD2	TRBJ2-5	TGTGCCAGCAGCTTAACACTAGCGGGAGAAGAGACCCAGTACTTC	CASSLTLAGEETQYF
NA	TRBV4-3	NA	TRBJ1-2	TGCGCCAGCAGCCAAGATATACTACGGCCTCTATCCGCGGACTATGGCTACACCTTC	CASSQDILRPLSADYGYTF
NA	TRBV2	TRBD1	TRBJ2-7	TGTGCCACACGCCTTGAGACAGGGGACTTTTTCGAGCAGTACTTC	CATRLETGDFFEQYF
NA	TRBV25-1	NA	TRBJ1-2	TGTGCCAGCAGTGAATTGGGCGGGCGCGGTGGCTACACCTTC	CASSELGGRGGYTF
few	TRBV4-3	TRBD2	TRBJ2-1	TGCGCCAGCAGCCCTTGGACTAGCGGTTACAATGAGCAGTTCTTC	CASSPWTSGYNEQFF
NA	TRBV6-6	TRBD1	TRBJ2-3	TGTGCCAGCAGTTACTGGGACAGGGGTACAGATACGCAGTATTTT	CASSYWDRGTDTQYF
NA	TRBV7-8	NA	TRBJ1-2	TGTGCCAGCAGCTCGGAACAGGTTGACTATGGCTACACCTTC	CASSSEQVDYGYTF
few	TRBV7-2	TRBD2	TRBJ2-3	TGTGCCAGCAGCTTAAAACTAGCGGGAGGGACAGATACGCAGTATTTT	CASSLKLAGGTDTQYF
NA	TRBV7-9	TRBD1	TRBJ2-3	TGTGCCAGCAGCTCGACAGGGTCTTATAGCACAGATACGCAGTATTTT	CASSSTGSYSTDTQYF
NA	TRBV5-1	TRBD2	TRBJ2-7	TGCGCCAGCAGCTCGGGACAACCGGGACTAGCGGGAGGTACCTCCTACGAGCAGTACTTC	CASSSGQPGLAGGTSYEQYF
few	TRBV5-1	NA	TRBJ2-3	TGCGCCAGCAGCCTAGCGATCCCAGATACGCAGTATTTT	CASSLAIPDTQYF
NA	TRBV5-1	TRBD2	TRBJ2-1	TGCGCCAGCAGCTCGGTTATATCGGGACTAGCGGGAGGAAATGAGCAGTTCTTC	CASSSVISGLAGGNEQFF
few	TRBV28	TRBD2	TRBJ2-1	TGTGCCAGCAGTCCCCTCCACGGGAGGGCGATCGGTGAGCAGTTCTTC	CASSPLHGRAIGEQFF
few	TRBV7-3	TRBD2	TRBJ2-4	TGTGCCAGCGGACTAGCGGGGCCGGGGGACATTCAGTACTTC	CASGLAGPGDIQYF
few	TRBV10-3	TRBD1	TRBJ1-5	TGTGCCTATGGGACAGAAGGTCAGCCCCAGCATTTT	CAYGTEGQPQHF
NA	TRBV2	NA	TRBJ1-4	TGTGCCAGCACCGCAGGGTATAATGATGAAAAACTGTTTTTT	CASTAGYNDEKLFF
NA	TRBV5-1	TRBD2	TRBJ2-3	TGCGCCAGCAGCTTACCGGGAACGACTAGCGGGAGATCGGATACGCAGTATTTT	CASSLPGTTSGRSDTQYF
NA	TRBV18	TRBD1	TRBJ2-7	TGTGCCAGCTCACCAATGGGGACAGGGAGCTCCTACGAGCAGTACTTC	CASSPMGTGSSYEQYF
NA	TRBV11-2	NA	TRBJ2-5	TGTGCCAGCAGCTTAGCAAATTTAGTACGGGACTCCCGAGAGACCCAGTACTTC	CASSLANLVRDSRETQYF
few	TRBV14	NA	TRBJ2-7	TGTGCCAGCAGCCAAGATCGGTTAGAGAGGATGAACGAGCAGTACTTC	CASSQDRLERMNEQYF
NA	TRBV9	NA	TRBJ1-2	TGTGCCAGCAGCCCGGACAGCCACTATGGCTACACCTTC	CASSPDSHYGYTF
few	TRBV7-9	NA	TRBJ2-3	TGTGCCAGCAGCTTCGAGATTAGCACAGATACGCAGTATTTT	CASSFEISTDTQYF
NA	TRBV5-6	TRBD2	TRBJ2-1	TGTGCCAGCAGCCTACCGGGGGTAGCGGGAGGTACGCATGAGCAGTTCTTC	CASSLPGVAGGTHEQFF
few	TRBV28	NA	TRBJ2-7	TGTGCCAGCACCGCCGGGGAAACCGCCTACGAGCAGTACTTC	CASTAGETAYEQYF